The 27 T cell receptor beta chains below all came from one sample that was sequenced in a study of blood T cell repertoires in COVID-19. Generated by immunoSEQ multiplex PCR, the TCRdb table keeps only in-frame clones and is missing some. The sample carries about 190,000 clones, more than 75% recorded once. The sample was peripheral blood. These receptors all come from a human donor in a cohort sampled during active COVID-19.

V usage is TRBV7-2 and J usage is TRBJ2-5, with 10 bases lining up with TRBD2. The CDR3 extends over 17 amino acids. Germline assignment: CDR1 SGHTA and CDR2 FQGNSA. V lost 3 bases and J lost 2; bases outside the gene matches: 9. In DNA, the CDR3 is TGTGCCAGCAGCTTGGCTAGCGGGGGAGGGGGGCAAGAGACCCAGTACTTC. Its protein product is CASSLASGGGGQETQYF.

The CDR3 DNA sequence: TGTGCCAGCAGGCGAAGACTAGCGGGTGACAGGGACATTCAGTACTTC. Amino acid sequence: CASRRRLAGDRDIQYF. The rearrangement joins TRBV7-2 to TRBJ2-4; 10 positions match TRBD2. The CDR3 spans 16 residues. V trimming: 6 bases; J trimming: 8 bases; junction bases outside the gene matches: 13. CDR1 SGHTA and CDR2 FQGNSA come from the germline V gene.

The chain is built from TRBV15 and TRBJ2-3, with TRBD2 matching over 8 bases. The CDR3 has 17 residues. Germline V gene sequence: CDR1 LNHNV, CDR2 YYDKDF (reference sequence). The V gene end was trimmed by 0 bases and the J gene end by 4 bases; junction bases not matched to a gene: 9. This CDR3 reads CATSRDRGSGKADTQYF. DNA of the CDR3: TGTGCCACCAGCAGAGATCGGGGTAGCGGGAAGGCAGATACGCAGTATTTT.

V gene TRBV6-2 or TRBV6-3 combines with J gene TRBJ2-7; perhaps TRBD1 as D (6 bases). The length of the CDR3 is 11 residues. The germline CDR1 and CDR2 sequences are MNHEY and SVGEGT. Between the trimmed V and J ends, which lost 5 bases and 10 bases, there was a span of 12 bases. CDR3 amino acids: CASSSTGKQYF. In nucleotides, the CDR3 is TGTGCCAGCAGTAGTACAGGGAAACAGTACTTC.

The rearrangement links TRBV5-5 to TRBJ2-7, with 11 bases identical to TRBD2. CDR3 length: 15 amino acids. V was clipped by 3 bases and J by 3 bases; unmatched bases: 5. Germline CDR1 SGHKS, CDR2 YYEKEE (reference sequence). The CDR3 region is CASSWGLADHYEQYF. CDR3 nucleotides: TGTGCCAGCAGCTGGGGACTAGCGGATCACTACGAGCAGTACTTC. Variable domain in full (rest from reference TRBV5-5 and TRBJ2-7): DAGVTQSPTHLIKTRGQQVTLRCSPISGHKSVSWYQQVLGQGPQFIFQYYEKEERGRGNFPDRFSARQFPNYSSELNVNALLLGDSALYLCASSWGLADHYEQYFGPGTRLTVT.

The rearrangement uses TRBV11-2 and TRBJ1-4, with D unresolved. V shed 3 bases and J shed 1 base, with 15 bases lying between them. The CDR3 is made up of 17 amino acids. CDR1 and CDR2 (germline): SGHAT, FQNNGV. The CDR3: CASSLTRGEGTNEKLFF. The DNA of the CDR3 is TGTGCCAGCAGCTTGACCCGTGGGGAGGGAACTAATGAAAAACTGTTTTTT. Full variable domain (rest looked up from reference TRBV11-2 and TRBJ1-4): EAGVAQSPRYKIIEKRQSVAFWCNPISGHATLYWYQQILGQGPKLLIQFQNNGVVDDSQLPKDRFSAERLKGVDSTLKIQPAKLEDSAVYLCASSLTRGEGTNEKLFFGSGTQLSVL.

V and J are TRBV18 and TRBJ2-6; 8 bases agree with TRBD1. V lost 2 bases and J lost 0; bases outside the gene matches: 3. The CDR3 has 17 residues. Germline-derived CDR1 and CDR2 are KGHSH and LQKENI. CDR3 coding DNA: TGTGCCAGCTCACCAGGGACAGGACTCTCTGGGGCCAACGTCCTGACTTTC. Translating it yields CASSPGTGLSGANVLTF.

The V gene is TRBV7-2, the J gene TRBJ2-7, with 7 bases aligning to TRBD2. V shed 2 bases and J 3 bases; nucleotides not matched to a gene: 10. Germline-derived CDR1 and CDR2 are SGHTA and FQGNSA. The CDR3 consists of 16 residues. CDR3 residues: CASSLRLAATFYEQYF. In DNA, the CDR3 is TGTGCCAGCAGCTTAAGACTAGCTGCTACCTTCTACGAGCAGTACTTC.

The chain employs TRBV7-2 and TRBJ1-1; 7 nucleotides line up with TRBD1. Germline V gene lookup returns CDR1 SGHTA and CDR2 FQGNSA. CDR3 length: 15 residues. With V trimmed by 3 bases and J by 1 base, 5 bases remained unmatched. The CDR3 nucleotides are TGTGCCAGCAGCTTTCAGACAGGGTCGAACACTGAAGCTTTCTTT. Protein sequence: CASSFQTGSNTEAFF.

The CDR3 DNA sequence: TGTGCCAGCAGCCTGCAGGGTACCTACGAGCAGTACTTC. It specifies CASSLQGTYEQYF. The V and J genes are TRBV7-2 and TRBJ2-7; maybe TRBD1 (5 bases). This CDR3 has 13 amino acids. Germline values: CDR1 SGHTA, CDR2 FQGNSA. The germline V and J ends were trimmed by 5 bases and 2 bases, with 10 bases remaining between them.

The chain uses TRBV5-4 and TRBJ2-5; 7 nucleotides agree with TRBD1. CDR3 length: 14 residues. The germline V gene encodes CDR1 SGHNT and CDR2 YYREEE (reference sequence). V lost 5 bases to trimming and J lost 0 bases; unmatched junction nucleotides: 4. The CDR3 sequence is CASRPGTDQETQYF. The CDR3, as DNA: TGTGCCAGCAGGCCCGGGACAGACCAAGAGACCCAGTACTTC.

The CDR3 DNA reads TGTGCCAGCAGCCCGGGACTCCGGTCGTCAGAGACCCAGTACTTC. Translation: CASSPGLRSSETQYF. The chain employs TRBV3-1 (or the pseudogene TRBV3-2) and TRBJ2-5; TRBD2 might be the D (6 bases). V gave up 4 bases and J gave up 4 bases, with 16 bases separating them. The CDR3 loop spans 15 amino acids. Germline V gene sequence: CDR1 LGHDT, CDR2 YNNKEL (reference sequence).

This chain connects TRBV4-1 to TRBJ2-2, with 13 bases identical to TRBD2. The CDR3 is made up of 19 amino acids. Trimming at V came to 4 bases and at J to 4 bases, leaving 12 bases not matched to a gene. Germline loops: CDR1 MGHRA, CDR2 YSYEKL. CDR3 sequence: CASSRGTSGNLAGTGELFF. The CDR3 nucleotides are TGCGCCAGCAGCCGCGGGACTAGCGGGAATCTTGCGGGCACCGGGGAGCTGTTTTTT.

The CDR3 sequence: CAISVSAGGLNEQFF. The CDR3 region has the DNA TGTGCCATCAGTGTGTCAGCGGGGGGGCTTAATGAGCAGTTCTTC. J is TRBJ2-1 and V is TRBV10-3; 10 positions agree with TRBD2. The V gene's germline CDR1 is ENHRY and CDR2 SYGVKD. The V segment lost 4 bases and the J segment 7 bases; nucleotides outside the gene matches: 7. The length of the CDR3 is 15 residues.

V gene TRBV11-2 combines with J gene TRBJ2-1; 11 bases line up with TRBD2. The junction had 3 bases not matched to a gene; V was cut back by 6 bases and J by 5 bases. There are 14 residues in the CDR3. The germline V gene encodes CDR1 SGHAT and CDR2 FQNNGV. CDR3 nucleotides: TGTGCCAGCAGTCTAGCGGGGGGAAACAATGAGCAGTTCTTC. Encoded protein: CASSLAGGNNEQFF.

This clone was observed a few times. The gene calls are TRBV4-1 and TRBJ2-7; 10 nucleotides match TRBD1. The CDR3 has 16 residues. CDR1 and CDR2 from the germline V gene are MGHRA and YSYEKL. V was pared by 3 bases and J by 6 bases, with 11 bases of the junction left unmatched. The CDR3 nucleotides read TGCGCCAGCAGCCATCGACCGGGACAGGGGATCTTCGAGCAGTACTTC. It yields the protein CASSHRPGQGIFEQYF.

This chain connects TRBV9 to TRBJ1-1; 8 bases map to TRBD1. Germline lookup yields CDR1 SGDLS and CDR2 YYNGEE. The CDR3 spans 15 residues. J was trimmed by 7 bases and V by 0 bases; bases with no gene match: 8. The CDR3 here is CASSVAGMTGDEAFF. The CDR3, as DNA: TGTGCCAGCAGCGTAGCCGGTATGACAGGGGATGAAGCTTTCTTT.

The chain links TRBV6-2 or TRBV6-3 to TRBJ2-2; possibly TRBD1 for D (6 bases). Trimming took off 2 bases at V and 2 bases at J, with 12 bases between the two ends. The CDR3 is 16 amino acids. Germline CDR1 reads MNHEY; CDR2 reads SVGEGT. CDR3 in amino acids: CASSYAAGVNTGELFF. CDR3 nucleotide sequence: TGTGCCAGCAGTTACGCCGCAGGGGTTAACACCGGGGAGCTGTTTTTT.

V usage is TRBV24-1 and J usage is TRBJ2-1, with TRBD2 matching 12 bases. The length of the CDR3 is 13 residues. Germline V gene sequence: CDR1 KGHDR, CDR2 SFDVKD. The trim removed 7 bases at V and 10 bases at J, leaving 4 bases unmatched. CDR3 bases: TGTGCCACCAGCCTAGCGGGAGGGCGAGAGCAGTTCTTC. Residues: CATSLAGGREQFF.

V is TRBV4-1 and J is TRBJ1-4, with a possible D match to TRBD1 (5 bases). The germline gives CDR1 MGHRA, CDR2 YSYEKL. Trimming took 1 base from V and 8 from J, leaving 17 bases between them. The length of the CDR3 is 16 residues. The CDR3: CASSQVGQPSSEKLFF. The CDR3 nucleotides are TGCGCCAGCAGCCAAGTGGGGCAGCCCTCGAGCGAAAAACTGTTTTTT.

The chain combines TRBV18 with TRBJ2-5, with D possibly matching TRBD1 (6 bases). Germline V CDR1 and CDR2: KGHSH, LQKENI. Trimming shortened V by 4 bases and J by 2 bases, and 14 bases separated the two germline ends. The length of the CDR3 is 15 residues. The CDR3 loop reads CASSRYAGEQETQYF. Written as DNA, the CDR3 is TGTGCCAGCTCACGATACGCAGGGGAACAAGAGACCCAGTACTTC. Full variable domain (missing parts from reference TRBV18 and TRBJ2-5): NAGVMQNPRHLVRRRGQEARLRCSPMKGHSHVYWYRQLPEEGLKFMVYLQKENIIDESGMPKERFSAEFPKEGPSILRIQQVVRGDSAAYFCASSRYAGEQETQYFGPGTRLLVL.

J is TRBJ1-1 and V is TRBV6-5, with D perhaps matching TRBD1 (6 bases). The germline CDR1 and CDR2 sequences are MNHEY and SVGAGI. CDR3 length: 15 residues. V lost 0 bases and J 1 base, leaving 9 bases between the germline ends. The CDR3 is CASSYSRGTNTEAFF. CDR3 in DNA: TGTGCCAGCAGTTACTCGAGGGGGACGAACACTGAAGCTTTCTTT.

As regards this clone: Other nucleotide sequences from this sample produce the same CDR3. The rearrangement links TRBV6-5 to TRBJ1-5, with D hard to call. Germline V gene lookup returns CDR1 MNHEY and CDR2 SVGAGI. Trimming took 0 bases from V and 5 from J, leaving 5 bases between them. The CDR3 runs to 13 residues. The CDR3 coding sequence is TGTGCCAGCAGTTACTCCCGAGATCAGCCCCAGCATTTT. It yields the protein CASSYSRDQPQHF.

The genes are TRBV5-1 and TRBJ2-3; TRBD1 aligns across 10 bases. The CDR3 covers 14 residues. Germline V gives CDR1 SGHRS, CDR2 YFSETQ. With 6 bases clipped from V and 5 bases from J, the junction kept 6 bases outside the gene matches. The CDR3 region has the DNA TGCGCCAGCAAAGGGACAGGGGAGGGAGATACGCAGTATTTT. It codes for CASKGTGEGDTQYF.

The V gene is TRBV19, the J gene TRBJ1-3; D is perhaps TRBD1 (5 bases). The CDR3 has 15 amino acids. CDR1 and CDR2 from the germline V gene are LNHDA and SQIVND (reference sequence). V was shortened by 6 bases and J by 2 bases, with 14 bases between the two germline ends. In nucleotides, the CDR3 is TGTGCCAGTAGCCCGGGGGGGAGTCCTGGAAACACCATATATTTT. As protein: CASSPGGSPGNTIYF.

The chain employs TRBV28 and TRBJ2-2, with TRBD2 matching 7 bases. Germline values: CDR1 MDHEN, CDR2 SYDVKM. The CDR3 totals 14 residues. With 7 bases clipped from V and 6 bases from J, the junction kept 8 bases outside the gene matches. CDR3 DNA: TGTGCCAGCATAGTAGCGGGCCTCGCCGGGGAGCTGTTTTTT. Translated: CASIVAGLAGELFF.

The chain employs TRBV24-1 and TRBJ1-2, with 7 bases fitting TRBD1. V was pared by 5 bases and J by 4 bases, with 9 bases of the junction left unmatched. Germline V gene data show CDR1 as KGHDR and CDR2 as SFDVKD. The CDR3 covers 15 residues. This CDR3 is CATSGGTVDGYGYTF. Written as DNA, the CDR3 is TGTGCCACCAGTGGGGGGACAGTTGATGGCTATGGCTACACCTTC.